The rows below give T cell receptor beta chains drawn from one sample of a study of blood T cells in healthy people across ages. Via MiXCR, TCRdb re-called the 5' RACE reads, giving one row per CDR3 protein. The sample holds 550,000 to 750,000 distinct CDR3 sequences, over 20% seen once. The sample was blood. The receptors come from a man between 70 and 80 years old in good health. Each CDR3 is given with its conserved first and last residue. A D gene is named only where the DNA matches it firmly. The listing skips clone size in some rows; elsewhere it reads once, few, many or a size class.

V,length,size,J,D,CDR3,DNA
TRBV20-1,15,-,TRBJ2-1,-,CSATDQKSSYNEQFF,TGCAGTGCAACGGACCAAAAGAGCTCCTACAATGAGCAGTTCTTC
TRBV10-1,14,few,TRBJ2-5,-,CASSESLLGETQYF,TGCGCCAGCAGTGAGTCTTTATTGGGGGAGACCCAGTACTTC
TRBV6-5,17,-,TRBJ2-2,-,CASSSRFDSGNTGELFF,TGTGCCAGCAGTTCCAGATTCGACAGCGGGAACACCGGGGAGCTGTTTTTT
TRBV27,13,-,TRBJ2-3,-,CASSWDITDTQYF,TGTGCCAGCAGTTGGGACATAACAGATACGCAGTATTTT
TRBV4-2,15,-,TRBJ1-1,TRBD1,CASSPVGQGTTEAFF,TGTGCCAGCAGCCCGGTGGGACAGGGTACCACTGAAGCTTTCTTT
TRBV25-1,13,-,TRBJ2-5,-,CASSEMGGETQYF,TGTGCCAGCAGTGAAATGGGTGGAGAGACCCAGTACTTC
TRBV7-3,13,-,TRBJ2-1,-,CASSFRIYNEQFF,TGTGCCAGCAGCTTTCGAATCTACAATGAGCAGTTCTTC
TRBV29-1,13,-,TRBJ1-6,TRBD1,CSVVVTGGSPLHF,TGCAGCGTTGTAGTGACAGGGGGTTCACCCCTCCACTTT
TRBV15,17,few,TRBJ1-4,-,CATSRDISGRGNEKLFF,TGTGCCACCAGCAGAGATATTTCAGGACGGGGAAATGAAAAACTGTTTTTT
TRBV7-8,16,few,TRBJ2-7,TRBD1,CASSLGTGTGLYEQYF,TGTGCCAGCAGCTTAGGTACCGGGACAGGGTTGTACGAGCAGTACTTC
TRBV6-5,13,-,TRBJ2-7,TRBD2,CATRAGVAYEQYF,TGTGCCACCCGAGCGGGGGTAGCCTACGAGCAGTACTTC
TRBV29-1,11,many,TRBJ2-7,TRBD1,CSVTGGREQYF,TGCAGCGTGACAGGGGGTCGCGAGCAGTACTTC
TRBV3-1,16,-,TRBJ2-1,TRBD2,CASSQGLAGAFGEQFF,TGTGCCAGCAGCCAAGGGCTAGCGGGGGCCTTTGGTGAGCAGTTCTTC
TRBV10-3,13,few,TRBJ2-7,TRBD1,CAIKDRGRDEQYF,TGTGCCATCAAAGACAGGGGGCGGGACGAGCAGTACTTC
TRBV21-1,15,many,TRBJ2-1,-,CASSRGLAGRNEQFF,TGTGCCAGCAGCAGGGGACTAGCGGGACGCAATGAGCAGTTCTTC
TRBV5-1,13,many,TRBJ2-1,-,CASSLTNPPTQFF,TGCGCCAGCAGCTTGACTAACCCCCCAACGCAGTTCTTC
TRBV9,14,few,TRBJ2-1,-,CASSVGDSYNEQFF,TGTGCCAGCAGCGTAGGAGACTCCTACAATGAGCAGTTCTTC
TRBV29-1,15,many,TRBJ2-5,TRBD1,CSVERTGGMRETQYF,TGCAGCGTTGAGAGGACAGGGGGCATGAGAGAGACCCAGTACTTC
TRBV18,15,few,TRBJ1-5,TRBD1,CASSPGQGANQPQHF,TGTGCCAGCTCACCAGGGCAGGGGGCGAATCAGCCCCAGCATTTT
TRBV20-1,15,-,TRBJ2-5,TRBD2,CSARVAAGNQETQYF,TGCAGTGCTAGAGTTGCAGCGGGGAACCAAGAGACCCAGTACTTC
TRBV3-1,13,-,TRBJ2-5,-,CASSQGGPETQYF,TGTGCCAGCAGCCAAGGGGGTCCGGAGACCCAGTACTTC
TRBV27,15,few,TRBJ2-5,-,CTSRLSWVSKETQYF,TGTACCAGCAGGTTATCGTGGGTCTCAAAAGAGACCCAGTACTTC